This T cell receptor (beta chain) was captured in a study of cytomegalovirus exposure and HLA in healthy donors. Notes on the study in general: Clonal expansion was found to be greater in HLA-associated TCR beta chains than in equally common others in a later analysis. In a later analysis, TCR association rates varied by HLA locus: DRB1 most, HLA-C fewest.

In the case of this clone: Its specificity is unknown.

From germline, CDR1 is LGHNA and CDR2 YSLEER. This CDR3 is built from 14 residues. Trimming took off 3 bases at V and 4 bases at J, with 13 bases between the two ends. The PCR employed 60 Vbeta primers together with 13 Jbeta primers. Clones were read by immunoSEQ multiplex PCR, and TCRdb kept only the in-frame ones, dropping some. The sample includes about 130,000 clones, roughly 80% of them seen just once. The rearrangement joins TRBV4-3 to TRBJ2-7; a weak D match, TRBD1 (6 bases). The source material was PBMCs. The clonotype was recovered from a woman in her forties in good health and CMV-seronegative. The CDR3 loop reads CASSHSGTSYEQYF. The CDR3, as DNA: TGCGCCAGCAGCCACTCCGGGACATCGTACGAGCAGTACTTC.